This T cell receptor beta chain is from a study of vaccination and CD4 T cells after COVID-19. About the study: In the convalescent group, nasal swab PCR was SARS-CoV-2 positive; under ten cases were mild and one severe.

Germline V CDR1 and CDR2: SGHTA, FQGNSA. V was pared by 5 bases and J by 1 base, with 5 bases of the junction left unmatched. The CDR3 totals 16 residues. MiXCR, applied by TCRdb to the PCR reads, yields one record per CDR3 protein. This sample has about 18,000 distinct CDR3 sequences, with 55% to 80% found just once. All positive PCR tests were dated between March and December 2020, predating US Alpha, Beta and Delta variants. Overall study results and limits: Spike mono-reactivity was the property of 304 of 307 vaccine-specific clones in convalescent patients.

Regarding this clonotype: The antigen is unknown.

The V call is TRBV7-2, the J call TRBJ2-7; TRBD2 aligns across 13 bases. The TCR originated in a human donor who had recovered from COVID-19. The specimen comprised CD4+ T cells from blood, sampled after SARS-CoV-2 vaccination. The chain's CDR3 is CASSRTSGGFSYEQYF. CDR3 DNA: TGTGCCAGCAGCCGGACTAGCGGGGGATTTTCCTACGAGCAGTACTTC.